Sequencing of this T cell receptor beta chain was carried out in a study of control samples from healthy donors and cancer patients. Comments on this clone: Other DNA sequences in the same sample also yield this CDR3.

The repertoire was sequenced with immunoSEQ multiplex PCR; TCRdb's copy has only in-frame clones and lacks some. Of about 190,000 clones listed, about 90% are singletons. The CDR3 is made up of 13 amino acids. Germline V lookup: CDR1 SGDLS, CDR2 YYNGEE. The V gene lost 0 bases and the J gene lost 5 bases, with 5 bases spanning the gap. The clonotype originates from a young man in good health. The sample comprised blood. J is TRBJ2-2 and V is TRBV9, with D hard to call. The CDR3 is CASSVATTGELFF. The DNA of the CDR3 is TGTGCCAGCAGCGTAGCAACTACCGGGGAGCTGTTTTTT.